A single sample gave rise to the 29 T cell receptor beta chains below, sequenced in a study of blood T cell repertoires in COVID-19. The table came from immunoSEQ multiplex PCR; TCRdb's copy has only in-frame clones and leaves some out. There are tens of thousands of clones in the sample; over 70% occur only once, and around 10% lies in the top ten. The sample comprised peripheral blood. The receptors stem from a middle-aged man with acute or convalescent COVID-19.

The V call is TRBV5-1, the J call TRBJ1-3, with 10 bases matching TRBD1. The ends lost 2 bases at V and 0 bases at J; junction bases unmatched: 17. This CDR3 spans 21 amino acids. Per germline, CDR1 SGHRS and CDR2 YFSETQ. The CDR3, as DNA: TGCGCCAGCAGCTTTGATCCTGGGACAGGGGACACTCTTATCTCTGGAAACACCATATATTTT. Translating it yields CASSFDPGTGDTLISGNTIYF.

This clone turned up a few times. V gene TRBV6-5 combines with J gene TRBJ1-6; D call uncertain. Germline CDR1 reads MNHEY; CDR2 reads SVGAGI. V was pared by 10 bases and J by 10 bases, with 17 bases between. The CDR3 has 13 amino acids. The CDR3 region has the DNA TGTGCCACCCTGCCGAGGGAAAGATCACCCCTCCACTTT. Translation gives CATLPRERSPLHF.

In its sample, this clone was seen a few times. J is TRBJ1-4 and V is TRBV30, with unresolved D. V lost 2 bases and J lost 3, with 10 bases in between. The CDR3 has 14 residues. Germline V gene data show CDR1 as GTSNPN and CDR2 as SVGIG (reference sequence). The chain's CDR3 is CAWSTRRSNEKLFF. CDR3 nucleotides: TGTGCCTGGAGTACTAGGAGATCTAATGAAAAACTGTTTTTT.

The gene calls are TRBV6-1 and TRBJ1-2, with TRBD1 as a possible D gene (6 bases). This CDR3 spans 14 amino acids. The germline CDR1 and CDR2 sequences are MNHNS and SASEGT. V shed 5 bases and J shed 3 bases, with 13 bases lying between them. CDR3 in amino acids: CASSQTGSYYGYTF. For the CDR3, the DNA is TGTGCCAGCAGTCAGACAGGATCCTACTATGGCTACACCTTC.

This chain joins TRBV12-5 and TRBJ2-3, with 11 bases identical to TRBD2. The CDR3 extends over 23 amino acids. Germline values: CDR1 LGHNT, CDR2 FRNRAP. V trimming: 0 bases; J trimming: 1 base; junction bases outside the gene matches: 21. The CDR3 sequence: CASGLVLGGGFSGRESGTDTQYF. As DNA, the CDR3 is TGTGCTAGTGGTTTGGTACTTGGAGGAGGGTTTAGCGGGAGGGAGAGCGGCACAGATACGCAGTATTTT.

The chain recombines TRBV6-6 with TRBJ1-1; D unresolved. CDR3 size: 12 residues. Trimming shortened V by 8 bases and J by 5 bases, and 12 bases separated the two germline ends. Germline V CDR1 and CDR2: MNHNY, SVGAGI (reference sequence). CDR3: CASQRETTEAFF. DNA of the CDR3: TGTGCCAGCCAGCGGGAGACTACTGAAGCTTTCTTT.

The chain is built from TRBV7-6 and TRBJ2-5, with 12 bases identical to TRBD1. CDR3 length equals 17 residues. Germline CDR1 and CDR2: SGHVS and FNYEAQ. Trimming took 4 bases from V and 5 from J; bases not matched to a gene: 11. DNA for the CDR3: TGTGCCAGCAGCTCTGGGCGGGACAGGGGGCTCTGGGAGACCCAGTACTTC. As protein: CASSSGRDRGLWETQYF.

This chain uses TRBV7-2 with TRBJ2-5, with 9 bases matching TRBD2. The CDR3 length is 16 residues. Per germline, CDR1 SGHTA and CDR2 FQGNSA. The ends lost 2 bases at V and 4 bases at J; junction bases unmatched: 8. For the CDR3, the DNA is TGTGCCAGCAGCTTACCCTCTGGCGGGGGGGGAGAGACCCAGTACTTC. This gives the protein CASSLPSGGGGETQYF.

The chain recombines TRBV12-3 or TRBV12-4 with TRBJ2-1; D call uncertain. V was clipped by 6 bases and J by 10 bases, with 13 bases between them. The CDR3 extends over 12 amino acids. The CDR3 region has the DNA TGTGCCAGCAGGCTAGGTTATGTCGAGCAGTTCTTC. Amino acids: CASRLGYVEQFF.

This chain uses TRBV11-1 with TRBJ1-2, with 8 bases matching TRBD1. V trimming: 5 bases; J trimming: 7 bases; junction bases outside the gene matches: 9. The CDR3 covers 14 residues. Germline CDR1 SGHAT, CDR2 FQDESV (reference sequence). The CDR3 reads CASSGTGTTSGYTF. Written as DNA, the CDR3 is TGTGCCAGCAGCGGGACAGGAACTACGAGTGGCTACACCTTC.

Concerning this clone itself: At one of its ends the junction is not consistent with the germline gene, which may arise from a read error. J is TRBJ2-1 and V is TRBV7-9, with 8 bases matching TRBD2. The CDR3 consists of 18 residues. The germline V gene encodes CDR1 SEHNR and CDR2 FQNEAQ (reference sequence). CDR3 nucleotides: TGTGCCAGCAGCGCAACTAGGACAGACCACAATGGGGGGACTAGGAGGCTCTTC. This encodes CASSATRTDHNGGTRRLF.

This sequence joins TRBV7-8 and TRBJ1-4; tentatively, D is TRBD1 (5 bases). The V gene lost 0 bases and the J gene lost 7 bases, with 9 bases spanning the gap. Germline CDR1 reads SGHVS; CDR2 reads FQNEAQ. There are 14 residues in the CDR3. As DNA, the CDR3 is TGTGCCAGCAGCTTAGCGGGGGGGGTTGAAAAACTGTTTTTT. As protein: CASSLAGGVEKLFF. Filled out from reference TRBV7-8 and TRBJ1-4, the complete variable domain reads GAGVSQSPRYKVAKRGQDVALRCDPISGHVSLFWYQQALGQGPEFLTYFQNEAQLDKSGLPSDRFFAERPEGSVSTLKIQRTQQEDSAVYLCASSLAGGVEKLFFGSGTQLSVL.

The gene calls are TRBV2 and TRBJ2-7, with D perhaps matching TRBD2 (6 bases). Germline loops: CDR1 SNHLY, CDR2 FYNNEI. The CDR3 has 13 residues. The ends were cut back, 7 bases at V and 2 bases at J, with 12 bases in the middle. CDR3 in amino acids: CASTEGTAYEQYF. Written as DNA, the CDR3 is TGTGCCAGCACGGAGGGCACGGCCTACGAGCAGTACTTC.

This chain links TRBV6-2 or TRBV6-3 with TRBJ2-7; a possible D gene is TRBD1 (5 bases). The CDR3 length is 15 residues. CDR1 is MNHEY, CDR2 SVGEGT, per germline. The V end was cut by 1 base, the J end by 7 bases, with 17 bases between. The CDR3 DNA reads TGTGCCAGCAGTTACTTGACAGAGGCCCTAGGAGAGCAGTACTTC. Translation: CASSYLTEALGEQYF.

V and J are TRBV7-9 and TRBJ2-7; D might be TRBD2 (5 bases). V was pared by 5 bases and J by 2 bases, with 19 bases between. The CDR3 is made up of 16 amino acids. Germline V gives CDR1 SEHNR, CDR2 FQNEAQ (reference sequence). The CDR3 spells CASSLTRRGPPYEQYF. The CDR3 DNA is TGTGCCAGCAGCCTAACCCGTCGAGGGCCCCCCTACGAGCAGTACTTC.

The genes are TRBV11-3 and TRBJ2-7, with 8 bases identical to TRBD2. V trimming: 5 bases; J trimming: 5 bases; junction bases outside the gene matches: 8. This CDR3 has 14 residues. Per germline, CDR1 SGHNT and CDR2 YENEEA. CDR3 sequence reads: CASSEGRGVNEQYF. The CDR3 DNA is TGTGCCAGCAGCGAGGGGCGGGGGGTCAACGAGCAGTACTTC.

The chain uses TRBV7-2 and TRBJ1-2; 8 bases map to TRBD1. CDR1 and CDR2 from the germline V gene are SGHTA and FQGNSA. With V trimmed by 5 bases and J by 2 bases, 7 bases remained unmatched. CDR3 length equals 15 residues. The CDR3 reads CASSLQGVANYGYTF. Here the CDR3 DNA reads TGTGCCAGCAGCCTACAGGGGGTTGCGAACTATGGCTACACCTTC. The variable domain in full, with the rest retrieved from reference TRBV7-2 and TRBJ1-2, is GAGVSQSPSNKVTEKGKDVELRCDPISGHTALYWYRQSLGQGLEFLIYFQGNSAPDKSGLPSDRFSAERTGGSVSTLTIQRTQQEDSAVYLCASSLQGVANYGYTFGSGTRLTVV.

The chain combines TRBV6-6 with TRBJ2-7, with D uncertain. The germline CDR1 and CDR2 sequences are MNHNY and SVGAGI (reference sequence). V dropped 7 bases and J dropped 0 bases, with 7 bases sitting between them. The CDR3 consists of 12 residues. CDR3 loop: CASKSGSYEQYF. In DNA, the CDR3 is TGTGCCAGCAAGTCGGGCTCCTACGAGCAGTACTTC.

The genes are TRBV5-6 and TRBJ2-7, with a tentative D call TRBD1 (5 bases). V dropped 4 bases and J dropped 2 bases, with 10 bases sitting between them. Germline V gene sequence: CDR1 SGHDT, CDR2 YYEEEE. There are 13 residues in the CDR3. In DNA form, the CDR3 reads TGTGCCAGCAGCAGACAGTCCACCTACGAGCAGTACTTC. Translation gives CASSRQSTYEQYF.

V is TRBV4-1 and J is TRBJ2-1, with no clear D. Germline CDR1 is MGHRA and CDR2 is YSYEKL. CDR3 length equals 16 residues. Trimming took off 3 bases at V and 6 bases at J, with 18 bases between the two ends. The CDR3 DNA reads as TGCGCCAGCAGCCATCACAACCTCTCGCTCTTCAATGAGCAGTTCTTC. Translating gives CASSHHNLSLFNEQFF.

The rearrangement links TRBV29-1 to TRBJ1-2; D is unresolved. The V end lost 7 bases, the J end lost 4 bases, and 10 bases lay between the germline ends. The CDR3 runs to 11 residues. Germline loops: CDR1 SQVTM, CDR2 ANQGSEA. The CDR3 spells CSARDTYGYTF. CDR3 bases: TGCAGCGCCAGAGACACCTATGGCTACACCTTC.

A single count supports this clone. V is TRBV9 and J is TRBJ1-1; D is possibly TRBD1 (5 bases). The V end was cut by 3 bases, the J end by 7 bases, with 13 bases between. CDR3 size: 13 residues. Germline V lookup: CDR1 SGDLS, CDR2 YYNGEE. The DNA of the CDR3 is TGTGCCAGCAGCGAGGGGCAGTACAGTGAAGCTTTCTTT. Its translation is CASSEGQYSEAFF.

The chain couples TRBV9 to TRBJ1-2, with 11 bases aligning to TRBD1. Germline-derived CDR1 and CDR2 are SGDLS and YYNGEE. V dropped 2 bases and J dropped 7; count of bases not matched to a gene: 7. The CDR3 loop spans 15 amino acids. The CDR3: CASSVDRGRKGGYTF. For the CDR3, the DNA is TGTGCCAGCAGCGTGGACAGGGGGCGCAAGGGTGGCTACACCTTC.

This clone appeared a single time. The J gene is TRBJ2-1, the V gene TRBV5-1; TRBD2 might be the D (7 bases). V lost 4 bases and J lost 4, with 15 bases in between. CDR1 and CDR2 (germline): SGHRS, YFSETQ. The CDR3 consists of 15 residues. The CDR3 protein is CASSPPAGQYNEQFF. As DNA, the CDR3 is TGCGCCAGCAGCCCCCCAGCGGGACAATACAATGAGCAGTTCTTC.

In DNA, the CDR3 is TGTGCCAGCAGCATTAGCGGAAACTCCTACAATGAGCAGTTCTTC. This translates into CASSISGNSYNEQFF. The chain employs TRBV5-6 and TRBJ2-1, with D possibly matching TRBD2 (6 bases). The V end was cut by 4 bases, the J end by 0 bases, with 11 bases between. The CDR3 has 15 amino acids. The V gene's germline CDR1 is SGHDT and CDR2 YYEEEE.

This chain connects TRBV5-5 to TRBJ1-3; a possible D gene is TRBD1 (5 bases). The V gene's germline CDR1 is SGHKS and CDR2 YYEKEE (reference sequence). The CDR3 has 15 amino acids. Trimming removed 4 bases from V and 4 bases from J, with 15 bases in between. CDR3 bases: TGTGCCAGCAGCCCCGGGCTCCCAGGGGGAAACACCATATATTTT. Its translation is CASSPGLPGGNTIYF.

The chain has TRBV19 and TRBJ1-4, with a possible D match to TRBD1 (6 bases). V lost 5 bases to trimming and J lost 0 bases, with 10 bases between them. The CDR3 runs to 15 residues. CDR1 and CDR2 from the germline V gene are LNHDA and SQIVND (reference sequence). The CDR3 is CASSSKGATNEKLFF. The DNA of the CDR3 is TGTGCCAGTAGTTCCAAGGGGGCAACTAATGAAAAACTGTTTTTT. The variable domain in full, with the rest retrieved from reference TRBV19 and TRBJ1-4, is DGGITQSPKYLFRKEGQNVTLSCEQNLNHDAMYWYRQDPGQGLRLIYYSQIVNDFQKGDIAEGYSVSREKKESFPLTVTSAQKNPTAFYLCASSSKGATNEKLFFGSGTQLSVL.

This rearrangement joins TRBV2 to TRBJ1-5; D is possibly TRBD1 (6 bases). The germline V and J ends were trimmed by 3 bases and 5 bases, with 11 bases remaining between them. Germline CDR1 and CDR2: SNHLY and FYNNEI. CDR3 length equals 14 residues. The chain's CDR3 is CASSEGGAYQPQHF. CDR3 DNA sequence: TGTGCCAGCAGTGAGGGGGGGGCGTATCAGCCCCAGCATTTT. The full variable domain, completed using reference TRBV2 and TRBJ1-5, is EPEVTQTPSHQVTQMGQEVILRCVPISNHLYFYWYRQILGQKVEFLVSFYNNEISEKSEIFDDQFSVERPDGSNFTLKIRSTKLEDSAMYFCASSEGGAYQPQHFGDGTRLSIL.

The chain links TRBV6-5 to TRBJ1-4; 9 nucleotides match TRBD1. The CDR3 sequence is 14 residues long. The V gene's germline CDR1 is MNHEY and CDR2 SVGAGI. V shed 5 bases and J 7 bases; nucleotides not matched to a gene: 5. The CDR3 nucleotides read TGTGCCAGCAGTAAACAGGGGGCATTTGAAAAACTGTTTTTT. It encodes CASSKQGAFEKLFF.